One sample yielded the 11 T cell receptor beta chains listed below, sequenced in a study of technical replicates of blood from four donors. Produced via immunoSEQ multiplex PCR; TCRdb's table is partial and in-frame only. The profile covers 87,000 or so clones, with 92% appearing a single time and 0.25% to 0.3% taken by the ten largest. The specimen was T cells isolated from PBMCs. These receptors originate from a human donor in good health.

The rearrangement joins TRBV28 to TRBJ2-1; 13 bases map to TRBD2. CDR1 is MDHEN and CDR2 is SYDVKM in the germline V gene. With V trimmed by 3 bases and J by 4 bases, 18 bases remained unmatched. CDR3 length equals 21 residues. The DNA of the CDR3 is TGTGCCAGCAGTTTTAGGGAACTAGCGGGGGGGCCTCATGCTCCATACAATGAGCAGTTCTTC. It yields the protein CASSFRELAGGPHAPYNEQFF. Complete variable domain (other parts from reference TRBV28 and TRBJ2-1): DVKVTQSSRYLVKRTGEKVFLECVQDMDHENMFWYRQDPGLGLRLIYFSYDVKMKEKGDIPEGYSVSREKKERFSLILESASTNQTSMYLCASSFRELAGGPHAPYNEQFFGPGTRLTVL.

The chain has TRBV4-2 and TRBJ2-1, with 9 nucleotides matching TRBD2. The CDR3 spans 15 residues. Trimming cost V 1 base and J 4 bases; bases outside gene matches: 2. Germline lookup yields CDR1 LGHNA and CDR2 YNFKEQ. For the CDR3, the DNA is TGTGCCAGCAGCCAAGCTAGCGGGGAGTACAATGAGCAGTTCTTC. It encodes CASSQASGEYNEQFF.

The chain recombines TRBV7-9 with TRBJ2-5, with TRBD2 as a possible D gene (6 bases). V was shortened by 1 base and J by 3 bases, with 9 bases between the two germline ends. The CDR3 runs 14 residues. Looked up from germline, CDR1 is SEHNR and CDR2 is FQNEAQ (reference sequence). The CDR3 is CASSLGVAEETQYF. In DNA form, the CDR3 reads TGTGCCAGCAGCTTAGGGGTAGCGGAAGAGACCCAGTACTTC. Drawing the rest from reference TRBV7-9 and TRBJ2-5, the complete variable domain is DTGVSQNPRHKITKRGQNVTFRCDPISEHNRLYWYRQTLGQGPEFLTYFQNEAQLEKSRLLSDRFSAERPKGSFSTLEIQRTEQGDSAMYLCASSLGVAEETQYFGPGTRLLVL.

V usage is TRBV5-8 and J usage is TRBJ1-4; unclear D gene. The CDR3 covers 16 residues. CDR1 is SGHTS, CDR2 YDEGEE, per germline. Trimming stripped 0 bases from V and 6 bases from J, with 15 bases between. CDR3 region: CASSLDQSFSHEKLFF. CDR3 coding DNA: TGTGCCAGCAGCTTGGATCAGTCCTTCTCACATGAAAAACTGTTTTTT.

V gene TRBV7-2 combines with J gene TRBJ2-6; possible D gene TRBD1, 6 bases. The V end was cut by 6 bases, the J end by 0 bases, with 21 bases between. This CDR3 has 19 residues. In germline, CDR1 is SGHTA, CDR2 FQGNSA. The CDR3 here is CASRPDRQALYSGANVLTF. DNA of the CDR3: TGTGCCAGCAGACCCGACAGGCAAGCCCTGTACTCTGGGGCCAACGTCCTGACTTTC.

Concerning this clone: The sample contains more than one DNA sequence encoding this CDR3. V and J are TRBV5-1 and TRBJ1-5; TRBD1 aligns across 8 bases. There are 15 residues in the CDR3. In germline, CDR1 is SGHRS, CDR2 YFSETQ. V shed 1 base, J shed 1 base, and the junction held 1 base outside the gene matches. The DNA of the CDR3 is TGCGCCAGCAGCTTGACAGGGGGAAGCAATCAGCCCCAGCATTTT. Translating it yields CASSLTGGSNQPQHF.

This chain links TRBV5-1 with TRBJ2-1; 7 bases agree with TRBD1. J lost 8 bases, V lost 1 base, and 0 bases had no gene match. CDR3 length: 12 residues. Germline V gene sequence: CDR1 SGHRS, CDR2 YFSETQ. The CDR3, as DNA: TGCGCCAGCAGCTTGACAGGGGATGAGCAGTTCTTC. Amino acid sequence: CASSLTGDEQFF.

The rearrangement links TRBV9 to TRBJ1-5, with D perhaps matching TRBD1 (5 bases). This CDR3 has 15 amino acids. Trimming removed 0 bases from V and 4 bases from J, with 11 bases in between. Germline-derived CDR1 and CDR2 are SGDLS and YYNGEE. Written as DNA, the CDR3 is TGTGCCAGCAGCGTAGCCCCAGGACAAAATCAGCCCCAGCATTTT. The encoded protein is CASSVAPGQNQPQHF.

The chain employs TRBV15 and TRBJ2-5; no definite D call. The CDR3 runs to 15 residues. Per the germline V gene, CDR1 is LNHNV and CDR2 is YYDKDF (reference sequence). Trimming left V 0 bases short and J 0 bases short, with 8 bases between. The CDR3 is CATSRDLADQETQYF. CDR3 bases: TGTGCCACCAGCAGAGATCTCGCGGACCAAGAGACCCAGTACTTC.

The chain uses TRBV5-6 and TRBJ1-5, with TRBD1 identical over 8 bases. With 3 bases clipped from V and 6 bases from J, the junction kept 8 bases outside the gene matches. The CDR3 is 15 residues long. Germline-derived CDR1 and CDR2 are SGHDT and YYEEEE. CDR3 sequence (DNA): TGTGCCAGCAGCTCGGACAGGGAATCTAGTCAGCCCCAGCATTTT. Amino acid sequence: CASSSDRESSQPQHF.

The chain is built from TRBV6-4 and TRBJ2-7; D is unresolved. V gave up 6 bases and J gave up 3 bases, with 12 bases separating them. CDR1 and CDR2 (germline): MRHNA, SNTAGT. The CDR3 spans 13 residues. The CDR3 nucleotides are TGTGCCAGCAGCTCGGGTCCCTTCTACGAGCAGTACTTC. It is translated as CASSSGPFYEQYF.